This T cell receptor beta chain was sequenced for a study of patients and donors after allogeneic stem cell transplantation. The CDR3 is 13 residues long. Germline lookup yields CDR1 SGHRS and CDR2 YFSETQ. V shed 4 bases and J 9 bases; nucleotides not matched to a gene: 6. TCRdb redid the calling of the RT-PCR reads with MiXCR, one entry per CDR3 protein. This table has over 350,000 distinct CDR3 sequences, approximately 16% appearing once. There are many counts of this clonotype. This chain links TRBV5-1 with TRBJ2-1, with TRBD1 matching 8 bases. Material for sequencing was blood, either unsorted or a sorted T cell fraction (not recorded which). The TCR sequence derives from a human donor who was either an allogeneic HSCT recipient or a stem cell or donor lymphocyte infusion donor (not recorded which). It is not recorded whose cells these are; they may come from a transplant donor. The CDR3, as DNA: TGCGCCAGCAGCCCGACAGGGGTCCCTGAGCAGTTCTTC. Its protein is CASSPTGVPEQFF.